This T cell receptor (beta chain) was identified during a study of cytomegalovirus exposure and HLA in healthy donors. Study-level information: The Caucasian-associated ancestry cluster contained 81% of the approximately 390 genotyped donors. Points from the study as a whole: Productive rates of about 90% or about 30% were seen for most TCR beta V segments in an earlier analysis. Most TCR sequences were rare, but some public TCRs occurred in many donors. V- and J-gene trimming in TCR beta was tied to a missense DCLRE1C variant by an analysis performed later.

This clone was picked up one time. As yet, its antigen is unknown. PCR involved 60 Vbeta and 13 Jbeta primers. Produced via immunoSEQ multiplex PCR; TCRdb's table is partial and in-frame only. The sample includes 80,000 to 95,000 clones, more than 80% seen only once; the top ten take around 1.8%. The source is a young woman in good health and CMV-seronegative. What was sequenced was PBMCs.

CDR3 sequence reads: CASSSGTGAYEQYF. CDR3 in DNA: TGTGCCAGCAGCTCCGGGACAGGCGCCTACGAGCAGTACTTC. V gene TRBV11-2 combines with J gene TRBJ2-7; TRBD1 matches 8 bases. This CDR3 is 14 amino acids long. J gave up 2 bases and V 4 bases, and 4 bases lay outside the gene matches. Germline CDR1 reads SGHAT; CDR2 reads FQNNGV. Supplemented by reference TRBV11-2 and TRBJ2-7, the full variable domain reads EAGVAQSPRYKIIEKRQSVAFWCNPISGHATLYWYQQILGQGPKLLIQFQNNGVVDDSQLPKDRFSAERLKGVDSTLKIQPAKLEDSAVYLCASSSGTGAYEQYFGPGTRLTVT.